Listed below are T cell receptor beta chains from one sample, sequenced in a study of shared clonotypes between healthy human individuals. Only in-frame clones appear in the TCRdb table, and some are missing; sequencing was by immunoSEQ multiplex PCR. This sample has some 1 million clones, with approximately 68% found just once. Sequencing used memory CD4+ T cells sorted from blood. The receptor source for this set is a man younger than 35 in good health. Both conserved end residues are part of each CDR3. The D gene is left open where the match is weak. Clone size is stated in some rows and not others, as once, few, many or a class when expanded.

j_call: TRBJ2-1; v_call: TRBV29-1; clone_size: -; d_call: TRBD2; cdr3_aa: CSGLAGGVNEQFF; cdr3_nt: TGCAGCGGATTAGCGGGGGGGGTTAATGAGCAGTTCTTC
j_call: TRBJ2-1; v_call: TRBV5-4; clone_size: once; d_call: -; cdr3_aa: CASSLGLGNEQFF; cdr3_nt: TGTGCCAGCAGCTTGGGATTGGGTAATGAGCAGTTCTTC
j_call: TRBJ1-1; v_call: TRBV5-1; clone_size: few; d_call: -; cdr3_aa: CASSLGTANTEAFF; cdr3_nt: TGCGCCAGCAGCTTGGGGACGGCGAACACTGAAGCTTTCTTT
j_call: TRBJ2-5; v_call: TRBV19; clone_size: -; d_call: TRBD1; cdr3_aa: CASSMGTGWAETQYF; cdr3_nt: TGTGCCAGTAGTATGGGGACAGGGTGGGCAGAGACCCAGTACTTC
j_call: TRBJ2-1; v_call: TRBV6-5; clone_size: -; d_call: -; cdr3_aa: CASTFYNEQFF; cdr3_nt: TGTGCCAGCACCTTCTACAATGAGCAGTTCTTC
j_call: TRBJ2-7; v_call: TRBV5-1; clone_size: -; d_call: -; cdr3_aa: CASSSHGGAPGEQYF; cdr3_nt: TGCGCCAGCAGCTCCCATGGGGGGGCTCCGGGCGAGCAGTACTTC
j_call: TRBJ1-3; v_call: TRBV2; clone_size: -; d_call: TRBD1; cdr3_aa: CASSLQGVSGNTIYF; cdr3_nt: TGTGCCAGCAGCCTTCAGGGGGTCTCTGGAAACACCATATATTTT
j_call: TRBJ2-3; v_call: TRBV30; clone_size: -; d_call: -; cdr3_aa: CAWSRDTTDTQYF; cdr3_nt: TGTGCCTGGAGCCGGGACACCACAGATACGCAGTATTTT
j_call: TRBJ2-5; v_call: TRBV5-1; clone_size: -; d_call: -; cdr3_aa: CASSLAPGSLETQYF; cdr3_nt: TGCGCCAGCAGCTTGGCGCCCGGTAGCTTAGAGACCCAGTACTTC
j_call: TRBJ2-5; v_call: TRBV4-3; clone_size: -; d_call: -; cdr3_aa: CASSQDGQEGETQYF; cdr3_nt: TGCGCCAGCAGCCAAGATGGACAGGAGGGGGAGACCCAGTACTTC
j_call: TRBJ2-7; v_call: TRBV7-2; clone_size: many; d_call: -; cdr3_aa: CASSLAHRGGYEQYF; cdr3_nt: TGTGCCAGCAGCTTAGCGCACAGGGGGGGCTACGAGCAGTACTTC
j_call: TRBJ1-3; v_call: TRBV29-1; clone_size: -; d_call: -; cdr3_aa: CSVKGGVGNTIYF; cdr3_nt: TGCAGCGTCAAAGGGGGGGTTGGAAACACCATATATTTT
j_call: TRBJ2-3; v_call: TRBV29-1; clone_size: -; d_call: -; cdr3_aa: CSVGGTYTDTQYF; cdr3_nt: TGCAGCGTTGGTGGGACTTATACAGATACGCAGTATTTT
j_call: TRBJ1-3; v_call: TRBV30; clone_size: -; d_call: TRBD1; cdr3_aa: CAWSPDRGSGNTIYF; cdr3_nt: TGTGCCTGGAGCCCGGACAGGGGCTCTGGAAACACCATATATTTT
j_call: TRBJ2-7; v_call: TRBV7-8; clone_size: many; d_call: -; cdr3_aa: CASAPRAVRLEQYF; cdr3_nt: TGTGCCAGCGCGCCTCGGGCTGTTAGGCTCGAGCAGTACTTC
j_call: TRBJ2-5; v_call: TRBV2; clone_size: -; d_call: TRBD1; cdr3_aa: CASKPRDREQETQYF; cdr3_nt: TGTGCCAGCAAGCCAAGAGACAGGGAACAAGAGACCCAGTACTTC
j_call: TRBJ1-4; v_call: TRBV9; clone_size: -; d_call: -; cdr3_aa: CASSGIDRTNEKLFF; cdr3_nt: TGTGCCAGCAGCGGCATCGACAGGACAAATGAAAAACTGTTTTTT
j_call: TRBJ1-3; v_call: TRBV5-1; clone_size: -; d_call: -; cdr3_aa: CASSLGASGNTIYF; cdr3_nt: TGCGCCAGCAGTCTTGGGGCCTCTGGAAACACCATATATTTT
j_call: TRBJ1-2; v_call: TRBV5-6; clone_size: -; d_call: TRBD1; cdr3_aa: CASRRQGGYGYTF; cdr3_nt: TGTGCCAGCCGCCGACAGGGGGGCTATGGCTACACCTTC
j_call: TRBJ2-7; v_call: TRBV11-2; clone_size: once; d_call: -; cdr3_aa: CASSLSGPYEQYF; cdr3_nt: TGTGCCAGCAGCTTATCGGGACCCTACGAGCAGTACTTC
j_call: TRBJ1-2; v_call: TRBV6-5; clone_size: -; d_call: -; cdr3_aa: CASSPGVGYGYTF; cdr3_nt: TGTGCCAGCAGTCCGGGGGTCGGCTATGGCTACACCTTC
j_call: TRBJ1-1; v_call: TRBV7-2; clone_size: -; d_call: -; cdr3_aa: CASSFQGSSEAFF; cdr3_nt: TGTGCCAGCAGCTTCCAGGGTAGTTCTGAAGCTTTCTTT
j_call: TRBJ2-1; v_call: TRBV2; clone_size: -; d_call: TRBD2; cdr3_aa: CASSGGLAAGSSQFF; cdr3_nt: TGTGCCAGCAGTGGTGGACTAGCGGCCGGAAGTTCGCAGTTCTTC
j_call: TRBJ2-2; v_call: TRBV6-6; clone_size: few; d_call: -; cdr3_aa: CASSFRTANTGELFF; cdr3_nt: TGTGCCAGCAGTTTCCGGACCGCGAACACCGGGGAGCTGTTTTTT
j_call: TRBJ2-7; v_call: TRBV6-5; clone_size: -; d_call: -; cdr3_aa: CASSYSPSYEQYF; cdr3_nt: TGTGCCAGCAGTTACAGCCCCTCCTACGAGCAGTACTTC
j_call: TRBJ2-6; v_call: TRBV19; clone_size: -; d_call: TRBD1; cdr3_aa: CASSVRQGAPGANVLTF; cdr3_nt: TGTGCCAGTAGTGTTCGACAGGGGGCGCCTGGGGCCAACGTCCTGACTTTC
j_call: TRBJ1-1; v_call: TRBV30; clone_size: -; d_call: -; cdr3_aa: CAWSVRGRGSTEAFF; cdr3_nt: TGTGCCTGGAGTGTACGCGGCAGGGGTAGCACTGAAGCTTTCTTT
j_call: TRBJ2-3; v_call: TRBV5-6; clone_size: -; d_call: TRBD1; cdr3_aa: CASSLFPGGQDTQYF; cdr3_nt: TGTGCCAGCAGCTTGTTCCCAGGGGGCCAAGATACGCAGTATTTT
j_call: TRBJ1-2; v_call: TRBV30; clone_size: once; d_call: -; cdr3_aa: CARGGRSDGGGYTF; cdr3_nt: TGTGCCCGCGGGGGACGATCTGACGGTGGAGGCTACACCTTC
j_call: TRBJ2-3; v_call: TRBV27; clone_size: -; d_call: TRBD2; cdr3_aa: CASSLYPTSGITSDTQYF; cdr3_nt: TGTGCCAGCAGTTTATATCCCACTAGCGGGATTACGTCAGATACGCAGTATTTT
j_call: TRBJ1-1; v_call: TRBV6-5; clone_size: -; d_call: -; cdr3_aa: CASRLQGEAFF; cdr3_nt: TGTGCCAGCAGACTACAGGGTGAAGCTTTCTTT
j_call: TRBJ1-2; v_call: TRBV14; clone_size: -; d_call: TRBD1; cdr3_aa: CASSQQTGQKYGYTF; cdr3_nt: TGTGCCAGCAGCCAGCAAACGGGACAGAAGTATGGCTACACCTTC
j_call: TRBJ1-3; v_call: TRBV30; clone_size: -; d_call: -; cdr3_aa: CAWGRAGGNTIYF; cdr3_nt: TGTGCCTGGGGACGGGCCGGTGGAAACACCATATATTTT
j_call: TRBJ2-7; v_call: TRBV10-2; clone_size: -; d_call: -; cdr3_aa: CASSERRREQYF; cdr3_nt: TGCGCCAGCAGTGAGAGAAGGAGAGAGCAGTACTTC
j_call: TRBJ2-2; v_call: TRBV7-8; clone_size: -; d_call: -; cdr3_aa: CASSARPYRATGELFF; cdr3_nt: TGTGCCAGCAGCGCTCGCCCATATCGTGCCACCGGGGAGCTGTTTTTT
j_call: TRBJ2-5; v_call: TRBV7-2; clone_size: -; d_call: TRBD2; cdr3_aa: CASSLGLAGGTQYF; cdr3_nt: TGTGCCAGCAGCTTGGGACTAGCGGGGGGGACCCAGTACTTC
j_call: TRBJ1-1; v_call: TRBV2; clone_size: many; d_call: -; cdr3_aa: CASSVDTEAFF; cdr3_nt: TGTGCCAGCAGTGTGGACACTGAAGCTTTCTTT
j_call: TRBJ2-3; v_call: TRBV11-2; clone_size: many; d_call: TRBD2; cdr3_aa: CASRRRGGRHTQYF; cdr3_nt: TGTGCCAGCAGACGGCGGGGGGGTCGTCATACGCAGTATTTT
j_call: TRBJ1-4; v_call: TRBV5-1; clone_size: -; d_call: -; cdr3_aa: CASSLTGEAVEKLFF; cdr3_nt: TGCGCCAGCAGCTTGACCGGGGAGGCGGTTGAAAAACTGTTTTTT
j_call: TRBJ2-7; v_call: TRBV27; clone_size: many; d_call: -; cdr3_aa: CASSLSGRFPYEQYF; cdr3_nt: TGTGCCAGCAGTTTATCGGGCAGGTTTCCCTACGAGCAGTACTTC
j_call: TRBJ2-7; v_call: TRBV27; clone_size: -; d_call: TRBD2; cdr3_aa: CASPGGVSERCHYEQYF; cdr3_nt: TGTGCCAGCCCTGGGGGGGTTTCTGAGAGGTGTCACTACGAGCAGTACTTC
j_call: TRBJ2-5; v_call: TRBV7-9; clone_size: -; d_call: TRBD2; cdr3_aa: CASSSTGGLETQYF; cdr3_nt: TGTGCCAGCAGCTCCACCGGGGGGTTGGAGACCCAGTACTTC
j_call: TRBJ2-1; v_call: TRBV18; clone_size: -; d_call: -; cdr3_aa: CASSSRGEQFF; cdr3_nt: TGTGCCAGCTCATCACGGGGGGAGCAGTTCTTC
j_call: TRBJ1-5; v_call: TRBV7-2; clone_size: -; d_call: -; cdr3_aa: CASSEGRALNQPQHF; cdr3_nt: TGTGCCAGCAGCGAAGGACGGGCCCTCAATCAGCCCCAGCATTTT
j_call: TRBJ2-7; v_call: TRBV6-5; clone_size: -; d_call: TRBD1; cdr3_aa: CASRGDSHEQYF; cdr3_nt: TGTGCCAGCAGGGGGGACAGCCACGAGCAGTACTTC
j_call: TRBJ2-5; v_call: TRBV9; clone_size: few; d_call: TRBD1; cdr3_aa: CASSRQGWETQYF; cdr3_nt: TGTGCCAGCAGCAGACAGGGTTGGGAGACCCAGTACTTC
j_call: TRBJ1-5; v_call: TRBV11-2; clone_size: -; d_call: TRBD1; cdr3_aa: CASSLSRGQAIQNQPQHF; cdr3_nt: TGTGCCAGCAGCTTGTCCAGGGGACAGGCAATACAGAATCAGCCCCAGCATTTT
j_call: TRBJ2-6; v_call: TRBV6-5; clone_size: once; d_call: -; cdr3_aa: CASTLAGANVLTF; cdr3_nt: TGTGCCAGCACCTTAGCTGGGGCCAACGTCCTGACTTTC
j_call: TRBJ2-1; v_call: TRBV5-4; clone_size: -; d_call: -; cdr3_aa: CASSVGLREQFF; cdr3_nt: TGTGCCAGCAGTGTCGGTCTGAGGGAGCAGTTCTTC
j_call: TRBJ1-2; v_call: TRBV7-2; clone_size: -; d_call: TRBD1; cdr3_aa: CASSVPGQSNYGYTF; cdr3_nt: TGTGCCAGCAGCGTACCGGGACAGAGTAACTATGGCTACACCTTC